This entry describes one T cell receptor (beta chain). Its matching antigen is unknown. Recipients boosted at about 4 weeks or about 12 weeks are pooled. The sample comes from a study of T cell responses to AZD1222 COVID-19 vaccine. The germline CDR1 and CDR2 sequences are SGHRS and YFSETQ. CDR3 size: 13 residues. V dropped 2 bases and J dropped 3; count of bases not matched to a gene: 1. Study observations and caveats: A mostly white British donor set with more females was recruited, and clonal diversity was possibly underestimated. Recipients of AZD1222 seropositive at baseline numbered only 6 or 7. Vaccine-related CD4 TCRs covered spike, predominating at 160-218 and 743-854.

Some clones are missing from TCRdb's copy, which holds only in-frame ones; the method was immunoSEQ multiplex PCR. This sample has around 58,000 clones, with roughly 90% found just once. The clonotype comes from an adult who received the AZD1222 COVID-19 vaccine. The chain has TRBV5-1 and TRBJ1-1, with 7 bases matching TRBD1. The specimen comprised peripheral blood, sampled 28 days after the second AZD1222 dose. The DNA for the CDR3 is TGCGCCAGCAGCTTAACAGGGGACACTGAAGCTTTCTTT. This encodes CASSLTGDTEAFF.